A single sample is the source of the 20 T cell receptor beta chains below, sequenced in a study of blood T cell repertoires in COVID-19. Sequenced by immunoSEQ multiplex PCR; TCRdb stores in-frame clones only, minus some. The table includes roughly 8,100 clones, about 88% detected once. The sequenced material came from peripheral blood. These receptors were obtained from a human donor with active COVID-19. The donor label of this sample is uncertain.

The V gene is TRBV7-2, the J gene TRBJ2-7; 7 positions match TRBD2. V lost 4 bases, J lost 3 bases, and 9 bases stayed unmatched. Germline CDR1 SGHTA, CDR2 FQGNSA. The CDR3 is made up of 15 amino acids. Written as DNA, the CDR3 is TGTGCCAGCAGCTCTAAGACGGGGGGTCTCTACGAGCAGTACTTC. Residues: CASSSKTGGLYEQYF.

The J gene is TRBJ2-7, the V gene TRBV4-1; 9 nucleotides agree with TRBD2. The CDR3 contains 15 residues. Trimming took 1 base from V and 4 from J; bases not matched to a gene: 5. From germline, CDR1 is MGHRA and CDR2 YSYEKL. CDR3 loop: CASSQGLAGPYEQYF. In DNA, the CDR3 is TGCGCCAGCAGCCAAGGGCTAGCGGGGCCTTACGAGCAGTACTTC.

V and J are TRBV28 and TRBJ2-7; 7 bases fit TRBD1. The germline V gene has CDR1 MDHEN and CDR2 SYDVKM. V trimming: 5 bases; J trimming: 5 bases; junction bases outside the gene matches: 18. There are 17 residues in the CDR3. CDR3 sequence: CASSRAPTGKLSHEQYF. CDR3 nucleotides: TGTGCCAGCAGTCGAGCACCGACAGGGAAGTTGTCCCACGAGCAGTACTTC. Based on the CDR3 plus reference TRBV28 and TRBJ2-7, the full variable domain is DVKVTQSSRYLVKRTGEKVFLECVQDMDHENMFWYRQDPGLGLRLIYFSYDVKMKEKGDIPEGYSVSREKKERFSLILESASTNQTSMYLCASSRAPTGKLSHEQYFGPGTRLTVT.

V gene TRBV30 combines with J gene TRBJ2-2, with 11 bases fitting TRBD2. This CDR3 contains 16 residues. Germline CDR1 reads GTSNPN; CDR2 reads SVGIG (reference sequence). V was clipped by 4 bases and J by 4 bases; unmatched bases: 8. The CDR3 protein is CAWKQGLAGITGELFF. As DNA, the CDR3 is TGTGCCTGGAAACAAGGACTAGCGGGCATCACCGGGGAGCTGTTTTTT.

This chain uses TRBV10-1 with TRBJ2-2; possible D gene TRBD1, 5 bases. V was cut by 6 bases and J by 3 bases, with 11 bases left in between. CDR3 length: 14 amino acids. CDR1 WNHNN and CDR2 SYGVQD come from the germline V gene (reference sequence). The CDR3 protein is CASRDGQHTGELFF. CDR3 coding DNA: TGCGCCAGCAGGGACGGACAACACACCGGGGAGCTGTTTTTT.

The chain links TRBV18 to TRBJ2-1, with D tentatively TRBD1 (6 bases). Germline-derived CDR1 and CDR2 are KGHSH and LQKENI. V dropped 5 bases and J dropped 10 bases, with 9 bases sitting between them. The CDR3 length is 11 residues. The CDR3 nucleotides read TGTGCCAGCTCAATAGACAGGGAGCAGTTCTTC. Encoded protein: CASSIDREQFF.

The rearrangement links TRBV6-6 to TRBJ2-7; unclear D gene. The length of the CDR3 is 14 residues. V was pared by 5 bases and J by 0 bases, with 11 bases between. The germline V gene encodes CDR1 MNHNY and CDR2 SVGAGI (reference sequence). CDR3 region: CASSLPVRSYEQYF. CDR3 in DNA: TGTGCCAGCAGTCTCCCGGTCCGCTCCTACGAGCAGTACTTC.

This clone has only a few counts. The chain carries TRBV2 and TRBJ1-1; D unresolved. With 3 bases removed from V and 3 bases from J, the gap between germline ends came to 8 bases. The germline V gene has CDR1 SNHLY and CDR2 FYNNEI. The CDR3 contains 13 residues. CDR3 protein: CASSDPTDTEAFF. For the CDR3, the DNA is TGTGCCAGCAGTGACCCCACAGACACTGAAGCTTTCTTT.

The chain carries TRBV28 and TRBJ2-7, with 7 bases matching TRBD2. Germline V gives CDR1 MDHEN, CDR2 SYDVKM. The CDR3 consists of 12 residues. The junction had 4 bases not matched to a gene; V was cut back by 5 bases and J by 6 bases. The CDR3 region is CASSRLAVEQYF. DNA of the CDR3: TGTGCCAGCAGTCGGCTAGCGGTCGAGCAGTACTTC.

V and J are TRBV3-1 (or the pseudogene TRBV3-2) and TRBJ2-1, with 12 bases matching TRBD2. Germline values: CDR1 LGHDT, CDR2 YNNKEL (reference sequence). The CDR3 has 16 amino acids. The J segment lost 3 bases and the V segment lost 6 bases, leaving 6 bases of the junction unmatched. The CDR3 coding sequence is TGTGCCAGCAGACCCGGACTAGCGGGAAACTACAATGAGCAGTTCTTC. It is translated as CASRPGLAGNYNEQFF.

This clone was counted only a few times. The CDR3 DNA follows: TGTGCCAGCAGCTTAGAGGGACTTCCCTACGAGCAGTACTTC. Residues: CASSLEGLPYEQYF. V usage is TRBV11-2 and J usage is TRBJ2-7, with D possibly TRBD2 on 6 matching bases. Per germline, CDR1 SGHAT and CDR2 FQNNGV. The ends were cut back, 0 bases at V and 2 bases at J, with 8 bases in the middle. The CDR3 sequence is 14 residues long.

The V gene is TRBV4-1, the J gene TRBJ2-7; 7 nucleotides align to TRBD1. Germline CDR1 reads MGHRA; CDR2 reads YSYEKL. This CDR3 has 15 amino acids. J gave up 3 bases and V 4 bases, and 9 bases lay outside the gene matches. The CDR3 spells CASSLPGTAFYEQYF. The CDR3 DNA is TGCGCCAGCAGCCTCCCCGGGACAGCTTTCTACGAGCAGTACTTC.

The rearrangement joins TRBV5-4 to TRBJ1-1; no clear D. CDR3 size: 15 residues. The germline gives CDR1 SGHNT, CDR2 YYREEE (reference sequence). V dropped 0 bases and J dropped 0 bases, with 9 bases sitting between them. CDR3 sequence reads: CASSLVDTLNTEAFF. The CDR3, as DNA: TGTGCCAGCAGCTTGGTTGACACCCTGAACACTGAAGCTTTCTTT.

V usage is TRBV7-9 and J usage is TRBJ2-1, with 10 positions matching TRBD2. The V segment lost 5 bases and the J segment 5 bases; nucleotides outside the gene matches: 6. CDR3 size: 15 residues. Germline lookup yields CDR1 SEHNR and CDR2 FQNEAQ (reference sequence). In DNA form, the CDR3 reads TGTGCCAGCAGCCGGACTAGCGGATTAAACAATGAGCAGTTCTTC. It encodes CASSRTSGLNNEQFF.

The gene calls are TRBV12-3 or TRBV12-4 and TRBJ1-4; TRBD1 matches at 7 bases. V lost 3 bases, J lost 7 bases, and 2 bases stayed unmatched. The CDR3 has 13 amino acids. The CDR3 here is CASSLYRGEKLFF. CDR3 nucleotide sequence: TGTGCCAGCAGTTTGTACAGGGGTGAAAAACTGTTTTTT.

The chain couples TRBV28 to TRBJ2-5; 12 bases agree with TRBD2. The CDR3 totals 16 residues. Per germline, CDR1 MDHEN and CDR2 SYDVKM. V was clipped by 5 bases and J by 5 bases; unmatched bases: 9. The CDR3 region is CASSLGLAGPGETQYF. Here the CDR3 DNA reads TGTGCCAGCAGTCTGGGACTAGCGGGCCCTGGGGAGACCCAGTACTTC.

The V gene is TRBV7-2, the J gene TRBJ1-2; D might be TRBD1 (5 bases). The CDR3 spans 14 residues. CDR1 and CDR2 (germline): SGHTA, FQGNSA. V lost 5 bases and J lost 4, with 14 bases in between. CDR3 residues: CASSRDQGTYGYTF. CDR3 in DNA: TGTGCCAGCAGCAGAGATCAGGGTACCTATGGCTACACCTTC.

The chain joins TRBV27 to TRBJ2-1, with 9 bases lining up with TRBD2. This CDR3 contains 17 residues. Germline CDR1 MNHEY, CDR2 SMNVEV (reference sequence). V was pared by 6 bases and J by 1 base, with 10 bases of the junction left unmatched. The CDR3 protein is CASRGLAGKGSYNEQFF. The CDR3 DNA sequence: TGTGCCAGCAGGGGGCTAGCGGGAAAAGGGTCCTACAATGAGCAGTTCTTC.

The chain has TRBV6-6 and TRBJ2-2; D might be TRBD1 (5 bases). Trimming removed 7 bases from V and 0 bases from J, with 9 bases in between. The CDR3 is 14 amino acids. Germline V CDR1 and CDR2: MNHNY, SVGAGI (reference sequence). The CDR3 DNA reads TGTGCCAGCATCGGCAGGGCGAACACCGGGGAGCTGTTTTTT. Amino acid sequence: CASIGRANTGELFF.

The genes are TRBV6-5 and TRBJ2-2; TRBD1 agrees at 9 bases. V lost 7 bases to trimming and J lost 6 bases; unmatched junction nucleotides: 6. The length of the CDR3 is 14 residues. CDR1 is MNHEY and CDR2 is SVGAGI in the germline V gene. This chain's CDR3 is CASKGQGLSGELFF. DNA of the CDR3: TGTGCCAGCAAGGGACAGGGTCTGTCCGGGGAGCTGTTTTTT.